Listed here are 29 T cell receptor beta chains from one sample, sequenced in a study of T cells after yellow fever vaccination. TCRdb re-derived calls from the 5' RACE reads in MiXCR, one entry per CDR3 protein. The table records 250,000 or so distinct CDR3 sequences, about 3.9% of them present only once. Sequences were derived from PBMCs, sampled 15 days after the yellow fever booster vaccination. The source is a man between 18 and 29 years old who received the YFV17D yellow fever vaccine.

This clonotype appeared a few times. The chain uses TRBV7-2 and TRBJ1-2; 8 nucleotides match TRBD1. The germline V gene encodes CDR1 SGHTA and CDR2 FQGNSA. The CDR3 extends over 15 amino acids. The V and J ends lost 3 bases and 3 bases, in that order; junction bases with no gene match: 6. In nucleotides, the CDR3 is TGTGCCAGCAGCTTCGCAGGGGGCGCTTACTATGGCTACACCTTC. It translates to CASSFAGGAYYGYTF.

J is TRBJ2-1 and V is TRBV19; TRBD1 agrees at 10 bases. CDR3 length: 15 residues. V lost 5 bases and J lost 12; bases outside the gene matches: 13. Germline CDR1 is LNHDA and CDR2 is SQIVND (reference sequence). CDR3: CASSPRTGGQFLQFF. As DNA, the CDR3 is TGTGCCAGTAGTCCAAGGACAGGGGGTCAGTTTCTGCAGTTCTTC.

This clonotype was detected many times. The V call is TRBV7-8, the J call TRBJ1-4; 7 bases are shared with TRBD1. V trimming: 4 bases; J trimming: 8 bases; junction bases outside the gene matches: 13. CDR3 length: 16 residues. CDR1 SGHVS and CDR2 FQNEAQ come from the germline V gene. The CDR3 here is CASSSPFRDRDEKLFF. In nucleotides, the CDR3 is TGTGCCAGCAGCTCCCCTTTTAGGGACAGAGACGAAAAACTGTTTTTT.

This clonotype has at least ten counts. This chain joins TRBV10-3 and TRBJ2-5; 12 bases are a match to TRBD2. Germline values: CDR1 ENHRY, CDR2 SYGVKD. The CDR3 consists of 18 residues. V shed 3 bases and J 1 base; nucleotides not matched to a gene: 9. CDR3 residues: CAISDPLTSGGTQETQYF. The CDR3 DNA is TGTGCCATCAGTGACCCGCTTACTAGCGGGGGGACCCAAGAGACCCAGTACTTC.

This clonotype was counted ten times or more. This chain connects TRBV6-5 to TRBJ1-5, with 10 bases that match TRBD1. V lost 9 bases and J lost 5; bases outside the gene matches: 7. The germline gives CDR1 MNHEY, CDR2 SVGAGI. The CDR3 has 14 amino acids. In nucleotides, the CDR3 is TGTGCCAGTCCTTTCGGGACAGGGGATCAGCCCCAGCATTTT. Amino acid sequence: CASPFGTGDQPQHF.

This clonotype was seen at least ten times. This chain connects TRBV5-1 to TRBJ1-6, with D unresolved. Trimming took off 6 bases at V and 8 bases at J, with 15 bases between the two ends. The CDR3 spans 14 residues. Germline CDR1 reads SGHRS; CDR2 reads YFSETQ. The CDR3 coding sequence is TGCGCCAGCACATCCGGGGAGGACCATTCACCCCTCCACTTT. Encoded protein: CASTSGEDHSPLHF.

This clonotype came up many times. The CDR3 coding sequence is TGTGCCAGCAGCTTAGGGGACAGCACAGATACGCAGTATTTT. This encodes CASSLGDSTDTQYF. The rearrangement joins TRBV7-9 to TRBJ2-3; perhaps D is TRBD1 or TRBD2 (5 bases each). CDR3 length: 14 amino acids. CDR1 and CDR2 from the germline V gene are SEHNR and FQNEAQ (reference sequence). The ends were cut back, 1 base at V and 0 bases at J, with 5 bases in the middle.

There are many counts of this clonotype. The rearrangement links TRBV7-2 to TRBJ1-4, with a tentative D call TRBD1 (6 bases). Per the germline V gene, CDR1 is SGHTA and CDR2 is FQGNSA. V dropped 5 bases and J dropped 4 bases, with 20 bases sitting between them. This CDR3 has 17 amino acids. CDR3 residues: CASSPGAPGPLNEKLFF. The CDR3 nucleotides read TGTGCCAGCAGCCCAGGGGCCCCCGGGCCACTTAATGAAAAACTGTTTTTT.

This clonotype was recorded at least ten times. The chain has TRBV20-1 and TRBJ2-7; possible D gene TRBD2, 5 bases. The ends were cut back, 2 bases at V and 11 bases at J, with 28 bases in the middle. The CDR3 spans 16 residues. CDR1 is DFQATT and CDR2 is SNEGSKA in the germline V gene (reference sequence). CDR3 protein: CSARRPYITGPPEEYF. CDR3 in DNA: TGCAGTGCTAGACGACCGTATATAACCGGGCCCCCGGAGGAGTACTTC.

This clonotype was found many times. This chain uses TRBV5-1 with TRBJ2-1, with TRBD1 identical over 8 bases. The length of the CDR3 is 13 residues. Germline V CDR1 and CDR2: SGHRS, YFSETQ. V was pared by 7 bases and J by 6 bases, with 6 bases of the junction left unmatched. The CDR3 region has the DNA TGCGCCAGCCGATTAGGACAGGGCAATGAGCAGTTCTTC. It codes for CASRLGQGNEQFF.

This clonotype was counted many times. The chain links TRBV4-1 to TRBJ1-1; D is unresolved. The V gene's germline CDR1 is MGHRA and CDR2 YSYEKL. Trimming pared 1 base from V and 1 base from J, leaving 7 bases between. CDR3 length: 14 amino acids. As DNA, the CDR3 is TGCGCCAGCAGCCAAGGCCAGGAGAACACTGAAGCTTTCTTT. This encodes CASSQGQENTEAFF.

There are many counts of this clonotype. The CDR3 loop is CASRESNSYEQYV. DNA of the CDR3: TGTGCCAGCAGGGAGAGTAACAGCTACGAGCAGTACGTC. This chain links TRBV2 with TRBJ2-7; D gene uncertain. Trimming left V 6 bases short and J 3 bases short, with 12 bases between. The CDR3 has 13 amino acids. Germline values: CDR1 SNHLY, CDR2 FYNNEI.

This clonotype showed up many times. The CDR3, as DNA: TGTGCCAGCATCGGACCGGGACAGGGGTACAATGAGCAGTTCTTC. Amino acid sequence: CASIGPGQGYNEQFF. V usage is TRBV6-4 and J usage is TRBJ2-1; TRBD1 aligns across 10 bases. Trimming at V came to 7 bases and at J to 4 bases, leaving 7 bases not matched to a gene. The germline V gene encodes CDR1 MRHNA and CDR2 SNTAGT. The CDR3 is made up of 15 amino acids.

This clonotype showed up many times. The chain has TRBV29-1 and TRBJ2-3; 8 bases are a match to TRBD2. Germline lookup yields CDR1 SQVTM and CDR2 ANQGSEA. This CDR3 spans 15 amino acids. J was trimmed by 3 bases and V by 7 bases; bases with no gene match: 12. CDR3 nucleotide sequence: TGCAGCGGGCGGGGGGCCCGCAAGGAGACAGATACGCAGTATTTT. It is translated as CSGRGARKETDTQYF.

The chain has TRBV5-4 and TRBJ2-7; the D gene could be TRBD1 or TRBD2 (5 bases each). Trimming removed 5 bases from V and 3 bases from J, with 12 bases in between. The CDR3 runs to 13 residues. CDR1 is SGHNT, CDR2 YYREEE, per germline (reference sequence). The CDR3 region is CASRNRDGYEQYF. CDR3 nucleotide sequence: TGTGCCAGCAGGAACCGGGACGGCTACGAGCAGTACTTC.

The rearrangement links TRBV18 to TRBJ1-2; unclear D gene. Germline CDR1 reads KGHSH; CDR2 reads LQKENI. The CDR3 is made up of 15 amino acids. Trimming took off 4 bases at V and 5 bases at J, with 17 bases between the two ends. The CDR3 DNA sequence: TGTGCCAGCTCACGACTTGATATGGGCGATTATGGCTACACCTTC. It is translated as CASSRLDMGDYGYTF.

The sample holds many counts of this clonotype. The chain joins TRBV10-3 to TRBJ1-1; a possible D gene is TRBD1 (6 bases). Germline lookup yields CDR1 ENHRY and CDR2 SYGVKD. V was cut by 7 bases and J by 2 bases, with 11 bases left in between. The CDR3 is 13 amino acids. The CDR3 nucleotides are TGTGCCATCACTGGACAGTTTAACACTGAAGCTTTCTTT. Translation: CAITGQFNTEAFF.

The chain combines TRBV7-2 with TRBJ1-2; D uncertain. Trimming stripped 1 base from V and 5 bases from J, with 14 bases between. This CDR3 comprises 15 residues. CDR1 SGHTA and CDR2 FQGNSA come from the germline V gene. CDR3 nucleotides: TGTGCCAGCAGCTTAGTGAAGGGCCGAGGGTATGGCTACACCTTC. It codes for CASSLVKGRGYGYTF.

This clonotype occurred many times. The chain couples TRBV4-3 to TRBJ2-5; D is uncertain. V lost 0 bases, J lost 2 bases, and 10 bases lay in between. The CDR3 runs to 15 residues. Per the germline V gene, CDR1 is LGHNA and CDR2 is YSLEER. The CDR3 region has the DNA TGCGCCAGCAGCCAAGATCACCCAAGTCAAGAGACCCAGTACTTC. Translation gives CASSQDHPSQETQYF.

The rearrangement joins TRBV15 to TRBJ2-3, with a tentative D call TRBD1 (6 bases). CDR1 and CDR2 (germline): LNHNV, YYDKDF (reference sequence). V lost 0 bases and J lost 6, with 13 bases in between. The CDR3 is 15 residues long. The CDR3 DNA sequence: TGTGCCACCAGCAGAGATAGGCTGCAGGGGGATACGCAGTATTTT. Amino acids: CATSRDRLQGDTQYF.

This clonotype was counted at least ten times. This chain uses TRBV4-3 with TRBJ2-5, with D possibly TRBD2 on 5 matching bases. Germline V CDR1 and CDR2: LGHNA, YSLEER. Trimming left V 0 bases short and J 5 bases short, with 16 bases between. The CDR3 covers 16 residues. The CDR3 reads CASSQDWAEGRETQYF. CDR3 coding DNA: TGCGCCAGCAGCCAAGATTGGGCCGAGGGAAGGGAGACCCAGTACTTC.

This clonotype was detected ten times or more. V gene TRBV7-2 combines with J gene TRBJ2-5, with TRBD1 identical over 9 bases. This CDR3 comprises 16 residues. The germline V gene encodes CDR1 SGHTA and CDR2 FQGNSA. V was clipped by 2 bases and J by 5 bases; unmatched bases: 9. The CDR3 DNA follows: TGTGCCAGCAGCTTAAGAAACAGGGGGCATGGGGAGACCCAGTACTTC. Amino acids: CASSLRNRGHGETQYF.

This clonotype occurred many times. This chain uses TRBV5-1 with TRBJ2-5; D ambiguous. This CDR3 contains 14 residues. Germline-derived CDR1 and CDR2 are SGHRS and YFSETQ. Trimming cost V 4 bases and J 2 bases, with 12 bases left between them. The CDR3 loop reads CASSVGSIQETQYF. CDR3 coding DNA: TGCGCCAGCAGCGTGGGCTCTATACAAGAGACCCAGTACTTC.

A word on this clonotype: A much larger clone sits a single nucleotide away, making a read error possible. The chain uses TRBV6-5 and TRBJ1-6, with 9 bases that match TRBD1. Germline V lookup: CDR1 MNHEY, CDR2 SVGAGI. V lost 8 bases to trimming and J lost 5 bases; unmatched junction nucleotides: 10. The CDR3 runs 16 residues. This CDR3 reads CASGLNRDRDNSPLHF. CDR3 in DNA: TGTGCCAGCGGGCTGAACCGGGACAGGGATAATTCACCCCTCCACTTT.

This clonotype was counted many times. DNA of the CDR3: TGCGCCAGCAGCCGGGAACGCCGGGGCGAAGCTTTCTTT. It translates to CASSRERRGEAFF. The V and J genes are TRBV5-1 and TRBJ1-1; tentatively, D is TRBD1 (5 bases). This CDR3 has 13 amino acids. V gave up 4 bases and J gave up 8 bases, with 15 bases separating them. Germline values: CDR1 SGHRS, CDR2 YFSETQ.

This clonotype was counted at least ten times. The rearrangement uses TRBV9 and TRBJ2-3; TRBD1 agrees at 9 bases. The V and J ends lost 3 bases and 3 bases, in that order; junction bases with no gene match: 2. CDR3 length: 14 residues. Looked up from germline, CDR1 is SGDLS and CDR2 is YYNGEE. Here the CDR3 reads CASSAGQGTDTQYF. The CDR3, as DNA: TGTGCCAGCAGCGCCGGACAGGGGACAGATACGCAGTATTTT.

This clonotype was seen only a few times. The chain employs TRBV12-3 or TRBV12-4 and TRBJ1-6, with D hard to call. The CDR3 runs 16 residues. V was clipped by 0 bases and J by 9 bases, with 15 bases between them. The CDR3, as DNA: TGTGCCAGCAGTTTAGCGCTGGGTCGGGTGGGTTCACCCCTCCACTTT. The encoded protein is CASSLALGRVGSPLHF.

This clonotype was counted many times. J is TRBJ2-2 and V is TRBV4-3; 7 bases fit TRBD2. From germline, CDR1 is LGHNA and CDR2 YSLEER. Trimming took 0 bases from V and 5 from J; bases not matched to a gene: 15. CDR3 length: 19 amino acids. The CDR3, as DNA: TGCGCCAGCAGCCAAGATCCCACTAGCGAGATCCCCGAGACCGGGGAGCTGTTTTTT. Translated: CASSQDPTSEIPETGELFF.

The sample holds many counts of this clonotype. The J gene is TRBJ2-1, the V gene TRBV10-3; 12 nucleotides match TRBD2. The CDR3 loop spans 17 amino acids. With V trimmed by 6 bases and J by 0 bases, 6 bases remained unmatched. Germline V CDR1 and CDR2: ENHRY, SYGVKD. CDR3: CAIRRTSGESSYNEQFF. In nucleotides, the CDR3 is TGTGCCATCAGACGGACTAGCGGGGAAAGCTCCTACAATGAGCAGTTCTTC.